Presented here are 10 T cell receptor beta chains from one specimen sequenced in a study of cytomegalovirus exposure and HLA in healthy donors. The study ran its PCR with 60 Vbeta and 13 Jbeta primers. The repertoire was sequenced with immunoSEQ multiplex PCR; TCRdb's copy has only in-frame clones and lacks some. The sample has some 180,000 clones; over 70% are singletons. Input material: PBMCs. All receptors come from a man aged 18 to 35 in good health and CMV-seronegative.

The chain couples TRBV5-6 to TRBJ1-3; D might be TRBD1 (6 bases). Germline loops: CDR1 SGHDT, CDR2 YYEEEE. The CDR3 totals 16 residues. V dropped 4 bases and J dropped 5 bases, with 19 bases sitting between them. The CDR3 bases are TGTGCCAGCAGCGCCGTCTCTACAGGGTCTAGAAACACCATATATTTT. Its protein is CASSAVSTGSRNTIYF.

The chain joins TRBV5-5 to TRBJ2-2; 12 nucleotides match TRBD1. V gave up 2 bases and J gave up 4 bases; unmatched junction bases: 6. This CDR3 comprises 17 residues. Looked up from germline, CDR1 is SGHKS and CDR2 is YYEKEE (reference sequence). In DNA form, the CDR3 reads TGTGCCAGCAGCTTTGCCGGGACAGGGGGCGTCACCGGGGAGCTGTTTTTT. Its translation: CASSFAGTGGVTGELFF. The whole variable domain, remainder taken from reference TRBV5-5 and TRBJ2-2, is DAGVTQSPTHLIKTRGQQVTLRCSPISGHKSVSWYQQVLGQGPQFIFQYYEKEERGRGNFPDRFSARQFPNYSSELNVNALLLGDSALYLCASSFAGTGGVTGELFFGEGSRLTVL.

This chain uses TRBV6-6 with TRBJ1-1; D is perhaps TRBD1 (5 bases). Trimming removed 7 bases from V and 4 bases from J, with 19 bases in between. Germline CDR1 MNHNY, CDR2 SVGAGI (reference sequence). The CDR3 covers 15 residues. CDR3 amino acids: CASTPGGVPSTEAFF. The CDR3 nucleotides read TGTGCCAGCACCCCGGGGGGGGTTCCATCCACTGAAGCTTTCTTT.

The CDR3 region is CASSRAGTEDSPLHF. The CDR3 bases are TGTGCCAGCAGCCGCGCCGGGACAGAAGATTCACCCCTCCACTTT. V and J are TRBV7-9 and TRBJ1-6; 7 bases align to TRBD1. Germline V gene sequence: CDR1 SEHNR, CDR2 FQNEAQ (reference sequence). The trim removed 5 bases at V and 8 bases at J, leaving 9 bases unmatched. The CDR3 runs to 15 residues.

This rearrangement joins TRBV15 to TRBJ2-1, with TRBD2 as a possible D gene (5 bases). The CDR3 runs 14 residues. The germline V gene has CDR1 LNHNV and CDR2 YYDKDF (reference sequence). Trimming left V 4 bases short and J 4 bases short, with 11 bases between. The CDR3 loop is CATSNYGGYNEQFF. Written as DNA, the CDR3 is TGTGCCACCAGCAACTACGGAGGATACAATGAGCAGTTCTTC.

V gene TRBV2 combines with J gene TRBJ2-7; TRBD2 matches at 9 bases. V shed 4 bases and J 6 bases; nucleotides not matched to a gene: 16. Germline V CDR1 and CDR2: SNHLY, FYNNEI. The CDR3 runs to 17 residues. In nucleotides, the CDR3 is TGTGCCAGCAGTGCAGAACTAGCGGGTGTCCTCCGAGGCGAGCAGTACTTC. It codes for CASSAELAGVLRGEQYF. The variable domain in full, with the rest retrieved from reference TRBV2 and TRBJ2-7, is EPEVTQTPSHQVTQMGQEVILRCVPISNHLYFYWYRQILGQKVEFLVSFYNNEISEKSEIFDDQFSVERPDGSNFTLKIRSTKLEDSAMYFCASSAELAGVLRGEQYFGPGTRLTVT.

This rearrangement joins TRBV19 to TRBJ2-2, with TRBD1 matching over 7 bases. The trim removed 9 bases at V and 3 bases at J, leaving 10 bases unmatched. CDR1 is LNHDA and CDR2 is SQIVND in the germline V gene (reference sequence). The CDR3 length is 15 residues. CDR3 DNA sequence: TGTGCCAGCAATCCCCGGGACAGATACACCGGGGAGCTGTTTTTT. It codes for CASNPRDRYTGELFF.

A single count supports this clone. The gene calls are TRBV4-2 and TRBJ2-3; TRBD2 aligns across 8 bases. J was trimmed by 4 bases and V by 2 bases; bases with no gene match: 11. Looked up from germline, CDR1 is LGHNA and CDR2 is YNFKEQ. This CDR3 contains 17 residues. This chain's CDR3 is CASSQSAGGYLPDTQYF. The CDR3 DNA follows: TGTGCCAGCAGCCAATCGGCGGGGGGCTACTTGCCAGATACGCAGTATTTT.

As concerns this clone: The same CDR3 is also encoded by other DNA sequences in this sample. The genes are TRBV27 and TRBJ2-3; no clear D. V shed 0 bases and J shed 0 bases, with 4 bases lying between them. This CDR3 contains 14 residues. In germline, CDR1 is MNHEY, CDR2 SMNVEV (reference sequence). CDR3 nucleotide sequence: TGTGCCAGCAGTTTATCATCGAGCACAGATACGCAGTATTTT. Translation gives CASSLSSSTDTQYF.

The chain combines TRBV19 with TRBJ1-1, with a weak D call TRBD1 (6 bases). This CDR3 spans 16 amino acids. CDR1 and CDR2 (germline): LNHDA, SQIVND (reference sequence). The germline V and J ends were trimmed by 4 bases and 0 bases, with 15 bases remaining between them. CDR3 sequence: CASSTSAGALNTEAFF. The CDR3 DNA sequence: TGTGCCAGTAGTACCTCCGCGGGGGCGTTGAACACTGAAGCTTTCTTT.